This TCR beta chain is drawn from a study of T-cell reconstitution after alpha-beta-depleted transplantation in children. The study's findings and limits: Reports say that about two months after transplant, the alpha-beta T cells came out of several hundred graft clones that had expanded. Some patients owed their high day-60 TCRbeta diversity to surviving recipient T cells and thymic progenitors.

The CDR3 runs 16 residues. V shed 0 bases, J shed 6 bases, and the junction held 11 bases outside the gene matches. Germline CDR1 reads SGHNT; CDR2 reads YYREEE (reference sequence). During its preparation, the TCRbeta library received unique molecular identifiers. TCRdb re-derived calls from the PCR reads in MiXCR, one entry per CDR3 protein. Seen here are about 980,000 distinct CDR3 sequences, about 29% observed once, and the top ten hold about 28%. Turning to this clonotype: Antigen: not known.

This receptor was obtained from a boy under two years old who had a stem cell transplant for SCID, so the T cells may come from the graft donor. The chain couples TRBV5-4 to TRBJ2-5; the match to TRBD1 covers 7 bases. The sequences come from PBMCs, mostly from graft donor cells, collected 360 days after TCRalphabeta/CD19-depleted stem cell transplant. The CDR3 DNA is TGTGCCAGCAGCTTGGGGACAGGCCCGGCATGGAAGACCCAGTACTTC. Amino acids: CASSLGTGPAWKTQYF.